These 21 T cell receptor beta chains share one sample of origin, sequenced in a study of blood T cell repertoires in COVID-19. Method: immunoSEQ multiplex PCR; TCRdb's copy keeps in-frame clones and lacks some. Of about 250,000 clones listed, 86% were seen once; the top ten hold around a sixth. The sequenced material came from PBMCs or T cells enriched from blood (not recorded which). The source of these receptors is a man aged 18 to 35 who had recovered from COVID-19.

The chain recombines TRBV6-5 with TRBJ1-2; a possible D gene is TRBD1 (5 bases). This CDR3 has 15 residues. Trimming removed 5 bases from V and 1 base from J, with 14 bases in between. Germline V gene data show CDR1 as MNHEY and CDR2 as SVGAGI. The CDR3 protein is CASSPQGGLNYGYTF. CDR3 sequence (DNA): TGTGCCAGCAGTCCGCAGGGAGGCCTTAACTATGGCTACACCTTC.

The chain uses TRBV3-1 (or the pseudogene TRBV3-2) and TRBJ2-5; the match to TRBD2 covers 7 bases. Looked up from germline, CDR1 is LGHDT and CDR2 is YNNKEL (reference sequence). Trimming cost V 3 bases and J 4 bases; bases outside gene matches: 5. CDR3 length: 14 amino acids. The CDR3 DNA sequence: TGTGCCAGCAGCCAGTACGGGAGGAGAGAGACCCAGTACTTC. Translated, it gives CASSQYGRRETQYF.

The V call is TRBV27, the J call TRBJ2-7; TRBD2 matches at 7 bases. Per the germline V gene, CDR1 is MNHEY and CDR2 is SMNVEV (reference sequence). This CDR3 has 14 amino acids. The J segment lost 3 bases and the V segment lost 6 bases, leaving 8 bases of the junction unmatched. The CDR3, as DNA: TGTGCCAGCAGCCGACTCACTAGCGTCTACGAGCAGTACTTC. This translates into CASSRLTSVYEQYF.

The rearrangement joins TRBV2 to TRBJ1-3, with TRBD1 matching 7 bases. Trimming removed 7 bases from V and 4 bases from J; junction bases left unmatched: 10. Germline V gene data show CDR1 as SNHLY and CDR2 as FYNNEI. This CDR3 region has 15 residues. CDR3: CASIQGTTLGNTIYF. The CDR3 nucleotides read TGTGCCAGCATACAGGGGACGACCCTCGGAAACACCATATATTTT.

This chain's CDR3 is CASSRGQGSPLHF. The CDR3 nucleotides read TGTGCCAGCAGTCGGGGACAGGGTTCACCCCTCCACTTT. This chain uses TRBV28 with TRBJ1-6; 9 bases align to TRBD1. There are 13 residues in the CDR3. Trimming cost V 5 bases and J 9 bases; bases outside gene matches: 2. From germline, CDR1 is MDHEN and CDR2 SYDVKM.

The chain employs TRBV7-8 and TRBJ2-3, with 12 bases matching TRBD2. With V trimmed by 3 bases and J by 6 bases, 4 bases remained unmatched. The CDR3 has 15 residues. CDR1 and CDR2 from the germline V gene are SGHVS and FQNEAQ. CDR3 residues: CASSFLAGGMDTQYF. Here the CDR3 DNA reads TGTGCCAGCAGCTTCCTAGCGGGGGGGATGGATACGCAGTATTTT.

V usage is TRBV19 and J usage is TRBJ2-3; the D gene is possibly TRBD2 (6 bases). The CDR3 length is 14 residues. The germline V and J ends were trimmed by 3 bases and 3 bases, with 10 bases remaining between them. Germline V lookup: CDR1 LNHDA, CDR2 SQIVND (reference sequence). CDR3 bases: TGTGCCAGTAGTATCGGGGGTTCAACAGATACGCAGTATTTT. Amino acids: CASSIGGSTDTQYF.

The chain carries TRBV14 and TRBJ2-3; the match to TRBD2 covers 10 bases. Germline V CDR1 and CDR2: SGHDN, FVKESK. Trimming cost V 0 bases and J 2 bases; bases outside gene matches: 8. The CDR3 is 18 residues long. The CDR3 is CASSQDRASGGLTDTQYF. CDR3 in DNA: TGTGCCAGCAGCCAAGATCGGGCTAGCGGGGGTCTCACAGATACGCAGTATTTT.

The V call is TRBV6-5, the J call TRBJ1-6, with no clear D. From germline, CDR1 is MNHEY and CDR2 SVGAGI. This CDR3 is built from 12 residues. Trimming removed 2 bases at V and 10 bases at J, with 6 bases between. CDR3 DNA sequence: TGTGCCAGCAGTTACGGCGGCTCACCCCTCCACTTT. It yields the protein CASSYGGSPLHF.

This clone was observed a few times. J is TRBJ1-4 and V is TRBV5-1; 8 bases are shared with TRBD1. V trimming: 6 bases; J trimming: 4 bases; junction bases outside the gene matches: 5. The CDR3 runs to 14 residues. The germline gives CDR1 SGHRS, CDR2 YFSETQ. The CDR3 DNA follows: TGCGCCAGCAAAGCGGGACAGGTTAATGAAAAACTGTTTTTT. Protein: CASKAGQVNEKLFF.

In nucleotides, the CDR3 is TGTGCCAGCTCACCATCCTGGGCTAGCGGGAGTAGCGAGCAGTACTTC. This sequence encodes CASSPSWASGSSEQYF. The chain links TRBV18 to TRBJ2-7; TRBD2 matches at 10 bases. This CDR3 has 16 residues. The V gene end was trimmed by 2 bases and the J gene end by 6 bases; junction bases not matched to a gene: 10. Per the germline V gene, CDR1 is KGHSH and CDR2 is LQKENI.

CDR3 sequence (DNA): TGTGCCTGGAGTGGGCCCGAACGGGAGCGGGCCTCCTACGAGCAGTACTTC. This encodes CAWSGPERERASYEQYF. The V gene is TRBV30, the J gene TRBJ2-5, with D maybe TRBD2 (6 bases). The better agreement between TRBJ2-7 and the DNA end casts doubt on the J call. CDR3 length: 17 amino acids. Germline lookup yields CDR1 GTSNPN and CDR2 SVGIG (reference sequence).

This clone was seen only a few times. V gene TRBV2 combines with J gene TRBJ1-5; 10 nucleotides align to TRBD1. Trimming removed 8 bases from V and 4 bases from J; junction bases left unmatched: 8. CDR3 length: 15 residues. The germline gives CDR1 SNHLY, CDR2 FYNNEI. This CDR3 is CASATRGQGNQPQHF. The CDR3 DNA reads as TGTGCCAGCGCAACTAGGGGACAGGGGAATCAGCCCCAGCATTTT.

The V gene is TRBV5-1, the J gene TRBJ2-2, with 7 positions matching TRBD1. This CDR3 has 16 amino acids. Germline V gene lookup returns CDR1 SGHRS and CDR2 YFSETQ. V lost 0 bases and J lost 6; bases outside the gene matches: 8. The CDR3 sequence: CASSLGNTGDAGELFF. The CDR3 DNA sequence: TGCGCCAGCAGCTTGGGCAACACAGGGGACGCCGGGGAGCTGTTTTTT.

The chain combines TRBV6-5 with TRBJ2-2; TRBD1 is a possible D gene (6 bases). The CDR3 contains 13 residues. V gave up 7 bases and J gave up 5 bases, with 11 bases separating them. The germline V gene has CDR1 MNHEY and CDR2 SVGAGI. The CDR3 loop reads CASIRQGTGELFF. CDR3 DNA sequence: TGTGCCAGCATAAGGCAGGGGACCGGGGAGCTGTTTTTT.

This chain links TRBV11-2 with TRBJ1-1; D perhaps matches TRBD1 (5 bases). Trimming pared 5 bases from V and 8 bases from J, leaving 15 bases between. Germline V lookup: CDR1 SGHAT, CDR2 FQNNGV. The CDR3 sequence is 13 residues long. This CDR3 reads CASSILRDAEAFF. The CDR3 coding sequence is TGTGCCAGCAGCATTCTCAGGGATGCGGAAGCTTTCTTT.

The chain carries TRBV5-1 and TRBJ1-3, with D possibly being TRBD1 (5 bases). The V gene's germline CDR1 is SGHRS and CDR2 YFSETQ. Trimming removed 4 bases from V and 7 bases from J, with 15 bases in between. This CDR3 is built from 14 residues. CDR3 nucleotides: TGCGCCAGCAGCGAGGTAGGGGAGGTCAACACCATATATTTT. Translation: CASSEVGEVNTIYF.

The rearrangement joins TRBV5-4 to TRBJ2-7; the match to TRBD1 covers 7 bases. Germline trimming cut 3 bases from V and 2 bases from J; bases unmatched to any gene: 11. This CDR3 has 16 residues. From germline, CDR1 is SGHNT and CDR2 YYREEE (reference sequence). In DNA, the CDR3 is TGTGCCAGCAGCTGGGACCCGGGACAGACCACCTACGAGCAGTACTTC. Encoded protein: CASSWDPGQTTYEQYF.

The chain uses TRBV28 and TRBJ1-6, with TRBD1 as a possible D gene (5 bases). The V end was cut by 11 bases, the J end by 10 bases, with 15 bases between. The CDR3 covers 12 residues. Germline-derived CDR1 and CDR2 are MDHEN and SYDVKM. The CDR3 sequence: CAGGGGESPLHF. In DNA, the CDR3 is TGTGCCGGTGGGGGAGGTGAGTCACCCCTCCACTTT.

CDR3 residues: CASSPGLAENNEQFF. CDR3 bases: TGTGCCAGCAGCCCGGGACTAGCGGAAAACAATGAGCAGTTCTTC. The V gene is TRBV4-2, the J gene TRBJ2-1; 11 bases align to TRBD2. In germline, CDR1 is LGHNA, CDR2 YNFKEQ. V lost 4 bases, J lost 5 bases, and 4 bases stayed unmatched. CDR3 length equals 15 residues.

The rearrangement joins TRBV12-5 to TRBJ1-4; 10 bases are shared with TRBD1. The V segment lost 5 bases and the J segment 13 bases; nucleotides outside the gene matches: 16. The V gene's germline CDR1 is LGHNT and CDR2 FRNRAP. The CDR3 length is 16 residues. CDR3 protein: CASGPPLGQGHVRLFF. The CDR3 DNA reads as TGTGCTAGTGGTCCGCCCTTGGGACAGGGGCACGTTAGACTGTTTTTT.